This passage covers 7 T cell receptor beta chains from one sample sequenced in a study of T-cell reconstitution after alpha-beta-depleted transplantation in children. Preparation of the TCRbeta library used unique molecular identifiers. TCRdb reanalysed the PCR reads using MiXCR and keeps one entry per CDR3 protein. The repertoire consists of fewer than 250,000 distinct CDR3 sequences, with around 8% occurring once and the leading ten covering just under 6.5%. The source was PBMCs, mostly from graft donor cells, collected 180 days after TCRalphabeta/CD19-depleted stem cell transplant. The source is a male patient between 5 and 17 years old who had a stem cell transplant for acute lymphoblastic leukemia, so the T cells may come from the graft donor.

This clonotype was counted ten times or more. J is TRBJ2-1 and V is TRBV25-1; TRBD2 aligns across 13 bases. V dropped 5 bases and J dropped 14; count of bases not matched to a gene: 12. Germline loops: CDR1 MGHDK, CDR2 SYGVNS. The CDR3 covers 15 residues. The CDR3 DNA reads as TGTGCCAGCAGTCCCCGAACTAGCGGGGGGGACCTCGAGTTCTTC. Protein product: CASSPRTSGGDLEFF.

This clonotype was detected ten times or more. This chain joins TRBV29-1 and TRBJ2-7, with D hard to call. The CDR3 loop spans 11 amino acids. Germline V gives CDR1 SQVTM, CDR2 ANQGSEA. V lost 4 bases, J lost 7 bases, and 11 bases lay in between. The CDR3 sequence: CSVAYVGEQYF. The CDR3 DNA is TGCAGCGTTGCTTATGTGGGAGAGCAGTACTTC.

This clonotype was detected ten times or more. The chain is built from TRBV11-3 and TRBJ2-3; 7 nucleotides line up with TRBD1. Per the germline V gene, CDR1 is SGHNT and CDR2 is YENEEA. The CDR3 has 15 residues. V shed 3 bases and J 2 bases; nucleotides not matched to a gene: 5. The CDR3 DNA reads TGTGCCAGCAGCTTGGGACAGTCCCTCACAGATACGCAGTATTTT. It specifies CASSLGQSLTDTQYF. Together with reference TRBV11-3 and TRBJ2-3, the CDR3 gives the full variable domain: EAGVVQSPRYKIIEKKQPVAFWCNPISGHNTLYWYLQNLGQGPELLIRYENEEAVDDSQLPKDRFSAERLKGVDSTLKIQPAELGDSAVYLCASSLGQSLTDTQYFGPGTRLTVL.

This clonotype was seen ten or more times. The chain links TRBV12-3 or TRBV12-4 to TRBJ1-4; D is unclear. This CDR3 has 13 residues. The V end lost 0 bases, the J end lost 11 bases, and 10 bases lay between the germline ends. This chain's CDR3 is CASSLADKAKLFF. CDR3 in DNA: TGTGCCAGCAGTTTAGCCGACAAGGCGAAACTGTTTTTT.

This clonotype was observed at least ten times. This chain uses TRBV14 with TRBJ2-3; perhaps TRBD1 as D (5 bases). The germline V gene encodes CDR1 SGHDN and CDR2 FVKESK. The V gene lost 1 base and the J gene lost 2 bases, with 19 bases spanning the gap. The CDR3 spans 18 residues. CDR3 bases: TGTGCCAGCAGCCAAGTTCGTCGCAGGGTTGGGTCCACAGATACGCAGTATTTT. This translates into CASSQVRRRVGSTDTQYF.

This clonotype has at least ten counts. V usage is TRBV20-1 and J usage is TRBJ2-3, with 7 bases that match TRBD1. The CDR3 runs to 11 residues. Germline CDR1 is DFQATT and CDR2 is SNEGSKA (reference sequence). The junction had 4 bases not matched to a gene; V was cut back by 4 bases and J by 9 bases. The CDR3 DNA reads TGCAGTGCTACTCTGACAGGGACGCAGTATTTT. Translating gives CSATLTGTQYF.

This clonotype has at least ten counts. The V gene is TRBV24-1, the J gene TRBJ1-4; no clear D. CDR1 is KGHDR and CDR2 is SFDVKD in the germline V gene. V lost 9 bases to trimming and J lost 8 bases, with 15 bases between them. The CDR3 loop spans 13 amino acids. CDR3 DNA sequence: TGTGCCACCGGTACACCCAACGTCGAAAAACTGTTTTTT. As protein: CATGTPNVEKLFF.